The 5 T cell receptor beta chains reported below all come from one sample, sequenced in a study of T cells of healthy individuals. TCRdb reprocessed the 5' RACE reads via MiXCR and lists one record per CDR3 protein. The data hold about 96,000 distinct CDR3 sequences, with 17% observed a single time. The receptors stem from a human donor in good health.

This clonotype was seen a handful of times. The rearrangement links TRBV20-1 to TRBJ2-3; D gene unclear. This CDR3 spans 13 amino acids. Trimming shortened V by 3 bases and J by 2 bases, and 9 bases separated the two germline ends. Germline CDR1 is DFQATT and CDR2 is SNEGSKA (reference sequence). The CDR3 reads CSASRRDTDTQYF. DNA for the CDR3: TGCAGTGCTAGCAGGCGCGACACAGATACGCAGTATTTT.

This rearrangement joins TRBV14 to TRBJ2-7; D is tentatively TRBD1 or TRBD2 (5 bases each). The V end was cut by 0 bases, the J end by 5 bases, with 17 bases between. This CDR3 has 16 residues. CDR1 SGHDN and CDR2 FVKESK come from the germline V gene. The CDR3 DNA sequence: TGTGCCAGCAGCCAAGATCGGGGCCTCCCCGGGGACGAGCAGTACTTC. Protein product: CASSQDRGLPGDEQYF.

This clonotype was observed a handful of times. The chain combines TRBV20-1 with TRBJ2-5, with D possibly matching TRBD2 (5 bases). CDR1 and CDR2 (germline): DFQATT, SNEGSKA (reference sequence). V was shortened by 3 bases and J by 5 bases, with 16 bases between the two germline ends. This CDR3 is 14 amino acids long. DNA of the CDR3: TGCAGTGCTAGTGTTCAGACGGGGATCGAGACCCAGTACTTC. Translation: CSASVQTGIETQYF.

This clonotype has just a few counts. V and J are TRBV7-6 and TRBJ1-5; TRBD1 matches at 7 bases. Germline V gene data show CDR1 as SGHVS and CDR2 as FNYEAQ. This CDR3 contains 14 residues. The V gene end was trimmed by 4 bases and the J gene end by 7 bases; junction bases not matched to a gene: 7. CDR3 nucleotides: TGTGCCAGCAGCTCAGGGGGGGCCAGGCAGCCCCAGCATTTT. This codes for CASSSGGARQPQHF. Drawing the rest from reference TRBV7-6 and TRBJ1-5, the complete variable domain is GAGVSQSPRYKVTKRGQDVALRCDPISGHVSLYWYRQALGQGPEFLTYFNYEAQQDKSGLPNDRFSAERPEGSISTLTIQRTEQRDSAMYRCASSSGGARQPQHFGDGTRLSIL.

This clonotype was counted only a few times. DNA of the CDR3: TGTGCCAGCAGTTTAAGAGCGGGAAGGGTGGATACGCAGTATTTT. Translated: CASSLRAGRVDTQYF. The chain employs TRBV27 and TRBJ2-3; 7 bases are a match to TRBD2. This CDR3 contains 15 residues. Germline assignment: CDR1 MNHEY and CDR2 SMNVEV (reference sequence). The trim removed 2 bases at V and 6 bases at J, leaving 8 bases unmatched.